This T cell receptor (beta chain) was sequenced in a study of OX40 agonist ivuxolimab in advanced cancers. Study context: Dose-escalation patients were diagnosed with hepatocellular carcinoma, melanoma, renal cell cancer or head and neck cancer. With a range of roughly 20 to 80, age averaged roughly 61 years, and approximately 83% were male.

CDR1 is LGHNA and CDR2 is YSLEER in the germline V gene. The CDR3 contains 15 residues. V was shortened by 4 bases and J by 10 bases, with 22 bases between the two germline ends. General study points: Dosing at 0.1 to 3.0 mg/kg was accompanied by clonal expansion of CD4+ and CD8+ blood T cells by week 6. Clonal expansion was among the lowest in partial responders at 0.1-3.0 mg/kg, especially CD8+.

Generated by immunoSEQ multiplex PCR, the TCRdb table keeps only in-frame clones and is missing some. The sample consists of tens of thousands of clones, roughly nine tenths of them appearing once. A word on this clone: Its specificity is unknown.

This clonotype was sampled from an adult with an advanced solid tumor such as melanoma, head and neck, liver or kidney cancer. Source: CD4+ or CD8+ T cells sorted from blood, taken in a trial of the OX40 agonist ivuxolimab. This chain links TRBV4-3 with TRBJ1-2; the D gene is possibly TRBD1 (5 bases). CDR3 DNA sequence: TGCGCCAGCAGCCCACTTGAGGGACTGTTTATGACCTACACCTTC. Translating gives CASSPLEGLFMTYTF.